The 7 T cell receptor beta chains below all came from one sample that was sequenced in a study of beta chain features in type 1 diabetes. Their recognized antigens are unknown. Points from the study as a whole: TCRB CDR3s from Type 1 diabetes patients were moderately but significantly shorter in all four CD4+ subsets.

The sequenced template was cDNA made from the entire isolated RNA. Here immunoSEQ multiplex PCR was the method, and the copy in TCRdb shows in-frame clones only, minus some. The sample lists 250,000 to 350,000 clones; more than 13% were seen once. The source material was naive CD4+ T cells from blood. These receptor sequences come from a man aged 25-45 years with type 1 diabetes.

The chain is built from TRBV18 and TRBJ1-5, with D unclear. Germline V gene data show CDR1 as KGHSH and CDR2 as LQKENI. The V end lost 1 base, the J end lost 4 bases, and 8 bases lay between the germline ends. This CDR3 comprises 14 residues. CDR3 loop: CASSPLAVNQPQHF. For the CDR3, the DNA is TGTGCCAGCTCACCACTGGCGGTTAATCAGCCCCAGCATTTT. The whole variable domain, remainder taken from reference TRBV18 and TRBJ1-5, is NAGVMQNPRHLVRRRGQEARLRCSPMKGHSHVYWYRQLPEEGLKFMVYLQKENIIDESGMPKERFSAEFPKEGPSILRIQQVVRGDSAAYFCASSPLAVNQPQHFGDGTRLSIL.

The chain links TRBV30 to TRBJ2-5; 7 positions match TRBD1. Trimming at V came to 1 base and at J to 1 base, leaving 3 bases not matched to a gene. The CDR3 covers 14 residues. Germline V lookup: CDR1 GTSNPN, CDR2 SVGIG (reference sequence). The CDR3 loop reads CAWSGGTVQETQYF. CDR3 DNA sequence: TGTGCCTGGAGTGGGGGGACAGTCCAAGAGACCCAGTACTTC.

This clone appeared a few times. CDR3 region: CASSLGTGKTGELFF. DNA for the CDR3: TGTGCCAGCAGCTTAGGGACAGGGAAGACCGGGGAGCTGTTTTTT. The chain links TRBV7-2 to TRBJ2-2; 8 bases are shared with TRBD1. V was clipped by 1 base and J by 5 bases; unmatched bases: 3. CDR3 length: 15 amino acids. Germline V gene lookup returns CDR1 SGHTA and CDR2 FQGNSA.

This clone was observed a handful of times. The chain employs TRBV18 and TRBJ2-5, with 8 bases identical to TRBD2. Germline values: CDR1 KGHSH, CDR2 LQKENI. The junction had 10 bases not matched to a gene; V was cut back by 1 base and J by 3 bases. This CDR3 region has 17 residues. CDR3 nucleotides: TGTGCCAGCTCACCACTTCCTTCAGCGGGAGTTAAAGAGACCCAGTACTTC. Translating it yields CASSPLPSAGVKETQYF.

V is TRBV10-3 and J is TRBJ2-5; 8 bases align to TRBD2. The CDR3 is 13 amino acids. V was clipped by 7 bases and J by 5 bases; unmatched bases: 6. Germline-derived CDR1 and CDR2 are ENHRY and SYGVKD. The CDR3 DNA reads TGTGCCATCAATGCGGGGGGAGCGGAGACCCAGTACTTC. Its translation: CAINAGGAETQYF.

This clone was detected only a few times. The chain is built from TRBV7-2 and TRBJ2-7, with D perhaps TRBD1 (8 bases). Per germline, CDR1 SGHTA and CDR2 FQGNSA. CDR3 length equals 14 residues. Trimming cost V 5 bases and J 6 bases, with 17 bases left between them. As DNA, the CDR3 is TGTGCCAGCAGCAAAGACAGGGGAGGGGTCGAGCAGTACTTC. Protein product: CASSKDRGGVEQYF. The whole variable domain, remainder taken from reference TRBV7-2 and TRBJ2-7, is GAGVSQSPSNKVTEKGKDVELRCDPISGHTALYWYRQSLGQGLEFLIYFQGNSAPDKSGLPSDRFSAERTGGSVSTLTIQRTQQEDSAVYLCASSKDRGGVEQYFGPGTRLTVT.

V is TRBV6-1 and J is TRBJ2-1, with D tentatively TRBD2 (5 bases). This CDR3 comprises 16 residues. V gave up 2 bases and J gave up 5 bases, with 16 bases separating them. Germline V lookup: CDR1 MNHNS, CDR2 SASEGT. The CDR3 protein is CASSESPSTGNNEQFF. CDR3 nucleotide sequence: TGTGCCAGCAGTGAATCCCCCTCGACGGGAAACAATGAGCAGTTCTTC.